The 32 T cell receptor beta chains below were found in one sample sequenced in a study of cytomegalovirus exposure and HLA in healthy donors. PCR amplification relied on 60 Vbeta primers (plus 13 Jbeta primers). The repertoire was sequenced with immunoSEQ multiplex PCR; TCRdb's copy has only in-frame clones and lacks some. Of over 100,000 clones listed, approximately 70% are singletons. The sequencing input was PBMCs. These receptors were obtained from a man under 40 in good health and CMV-seropositive.

The chain recombines TRBV7-2 with TRBJ2-1, with TRBD2 matching 9 bases. The CDR3 contains 17 residues. The V gene end was trimmed by 0 bases and the J gene end by 9 bases; junction bases not matched to a gene: 12. Germline V lookup: CDR1 SGHTA, CDR2 FQGNSA. The DNA for the CDR3 is TGTGCCAGCAGCTTAGCTGGCCTAGCGGGGTTTCGGGGTGAGCAGTTCTTC. It translates to CASSLAGLAGFRGEQFF.

The chain couples TRBV5-4 to TRBJ2-3; possibly TRBD2 for D (5 bases). The CDR3 sequence is 15 residues long. The V gene lost 4 bases and the J gene lost 4 bases, with 16 bases spanning the gap. Germline V gene data show CDR1 as SGHNT and CDR2 as YYREEE (reference sequence). Here the CDR3 reads CASSEGSSYSDTQYF. CDR3 nucleotides: TGTGCCAGCAGCGAGGGCAGCTCGTACTCAGATACGCAGTATTTT.

V usage is TRBV7-9 and J usage is TRBJ1-1, with D hard to call. Germline CDR1 reads SEHNR; CDR2 reads FQNEAQ (reference sequence). V lost 5 bases, J lost 5 bases, and 15 bases lay in between. The CDR3 spans 14 residues. The CDR3 nucleotides read TGTGCCAGCAGCCTCTTGGTAGGCGGAACTGAAGCTTTCTTT. Encoded protein: CASSLLVGGTEAFF. Filled out from reference TRBV7-9 and TRBJ1-1, the complete variable domain reads DTGVSQNPRHKITKRGQNVTFRCDPISEHNRLYWYRQTLGQGPEFLTYFQNEAQLEKSRLLSDRFSAERPKGSFSTLEIQRTEQGDSAMYLCASSLLVGGTEAFFGQGTRLTVV.

This rearrangement joins TRBV5-5 to TRBJ1-1, with no clear D. Germline V gene sequence: CDR1 SGHKS, CDR2 YYEKEE (reference sequence). The V end lost 0 bases, the J end lost 8 bases, and 17 bases lay between the germline ends. The CDR3 contains 15 residues. The CDR3 DNA sequence: TGTGCCAGCAGCTTGGCCGCGTCCCTGTACGTCGAAGCTTTCTTT. Amino acids: CASSLAASLYVEAFF.

Comments on this clone: The conserved phenylalanine or tryptophan normally closing the CDR3 is absent here, so this likely arose from a read error. This chain links TRBV7-3 with TRBJ2-7, with 11 bases fitting TRBD1. The V gene end was trimmed by 5 bases and the J gene end by 6 bases; junction bases not matched to a gene: 3. The CDR3 runs 13 residues. In germline, CDR1 is SGHTA, CDR2 FQGTGA. The CDR3 region is CASSRDRGSEQYL. In nucleotides, the CDR3 is TGTGCCAGCAGCAGGGACAGGGGGTCCGAGCAGTACCTC.

The V call is TRBV29-1, the J call TRBJ2-4; D is possibly TRBD1 (5 bases). This CDR3 is built from 12 residues. The germline V and J ends were trimmed by 3 bases and 9 bases, with 12 bases remaining between them. Germline V gene sequence: CDR1 SQVTM, CDR2 ANQGSEA. CDR3 DNA sequence: TGCAGCGTTGACTTGGGTAGGGGCATTCAGTACTTC. It yields the protein CSVDLGRGIQYF.

This rearrangement joins TRBV10-3 to TRBJ2-5, with TRBD1 as a possible D gene (6 bases). CDR1 is ENHRY and CDR2 is SYGVKD in the germline V gene. The length of the CDR3 is 15 residues. V was trimmed by 1 base and J by 3 bases, leaving 12 bases between them. The CDR3 coding sequence is TGTGCCATCAGTGAGTTTGGGGCAGGGGAAGAGACCCAGTACTTC. Residues: CAISEFGAGEETQYF.

The chain combines TRBV2 with TRBJ2-2; 9 bases are a match to TRBD1. This CDR3 is built from 15 residues. CDR1 SNHLY and CDR2 FYNNEI come from the germline V gene. The trim removed 6 bases at V and 5 bases at J, leaving 7 bases unmatched. In nucleotides, the CDR3 is TGTGCCAGCAGAGCCGGGACAGGGTGGACCGGGGAGCTGTTTTTT. Encoded protein: CASRAGTGWTGELFF.

The chain links TRBV5-5 to TRBJ1-3; TRBD1 matches 8 bases. V was pared by 1 base and J by 3 bases, with 6 bases of the junction left unmatched. The CDR3 covers 16 residues. Germline CDR1 reads SGHKS; CDR2 reads YYEKEE (reference sequence). The CDR3 sequence is CASSLLQGAGGNTIYF. As DNA, the CDR3 is TGTGCCAGCAGCTTGCTTCAGGGGGCGGGTGGAAACACCATATATTTT.

The V and J genes are TRBV6-6 and TRBJ1-6; TRBD1 matches at 10 bases. This CDR3 has 15 amino acids. J lost 8 bases, V lost 6 bases, and 7 bases had no gene match. Germline values: CDR1 MNHNY, CDR2 SVGAGI (reference sequence). The CDR3 is CASRRDRGLDSPLHF. In nucleotides, the CDR3 is TGTGCCAGCAGACGGGACAGGGGTTTGGATTCACCCCTCCACTTT.

V gene TRBV9 combines with J gene TRBJ2-5; 11 bases line up with TRBD1. Germline V gene data show CDR1 as SGDLS and CDR2 as YYNGEE. This CDR3 is 15 amino acids long. V was pared by 3 bases and J by 4 bases, with 5 bases of the junction left unmatched. DNA of the CDR3: TGTGCCAGCAGCGCAGGACAGGGGGCCGTAGAGACCCAGTACTTC. This codes for CASSAGQGAVETQYF.

The CDR3 region is CASSLGWTERNTIYF. In DNA form, the CDR3 reads TGTGCCAGCAGCTTGGGCTGGACAGAAAGAAACACCATATATTTT. The chain recombines TRBV5-6 with TRBJ1-3; possibly TRBD1 for D (6 bases). CDR3 size: 15 residues. Germline V gene lookup returns CDR1 SGHDT and CDR2 YYEEEE. V was clipped by 0 bases and J by 5 bases, with 12 bases between them.

The chain recombines TRBV5-8 with TRBJ2-5; the D gene is possibly TRBD1 (5 bases). The last part of the DNA fits TRBJ2-7 better; the J call may be wrong. The germline gives CDR1 SGHTS, CDR2 YDEGEE. The length of the CDR3 is 13 residues. CDR3 region: CADSRVGTYEQYF. The CDR3 nucleotides are TGTGCCGATAGCAGGGTTGGAACCTACGAGCAGTACTTC.

The V call is TRBV6-8, the J call TRBJ2-7; D may be TRBD2 (7 bases). Looked up from germline, CDR1 is MNHGY and CDR2 is SAAAGT. Trimming took 5 bases from V and 7 from J, leaving 12 bases between them. The CDR3 covers 12 residues. The chain's CDR3 is CASSERGGEQYV. The CDR3 DNA sequence: TGTGCCAGCAGTGAAAGGGGGGGGGAGCAGTACGTC.

This clone appeared a single time. V gene TRBV5-1 combines with J gene TRBJ1-2; 7 nucleotides line up with TRBD1. Trimming took 0 bases from V and 5 from J; bases not matched to a gene: 7. Germline CDR1 is SGHRS and CDR2 is YFSETQ. The CDR3 totals 15 residues. The CDR3 DNA is TGCGCCAGCAGCTTGGAGGGACAGATCATTTATGGCTACACCTTC. This sequence encodes CASSLEGQIIYGYTF.

This clone occurred once. This chain uses TRBV7-9 with TRBJ2-3, with 7 bases lining up with TRBD2. Looked up from germline, CDR1 is SEHNR and CDR2 is FQNEAQ (reference sequence). J was trimmed by 3 bases and V by 0 bases; bases with no gene match: 6. This CDR3 is built from 16 residues. DNA of the CDR3: TGTGCCAGCAGCTTAGCGATGGGTAGCGGGACAGATACGCAGTATTTT. Protein: CASSLAMGSGTDTQYF.

In DNA form, the CDR3 reads TGTGCCAGCAGTTACTCCGACAGGAATGACGGCTACACCTTC. This encodes CASSYSDRNDGYTF. V gene TRBV6-5 combines with J gene TRBJ1-2, with D perhaps TRBD1 (6 bases). The CDR3 runs to 14 residues. Trimming removed 0 bases from V and 8 bases from J, with 13 bases in between. Germline V lookup: CDR1 MNHEY, CDR2 SVGAGI.

The sample holds a few counts of this clone. This chain joins TRBV15 and TRBJ2-2; perhaps TRBD1 as D (6 bases). This CDR3 has 17 amino acids. Germline V gene data show CDR1 as LNHNV and CDR2 as YYDKDF (reference sequence). The ends were cut back, 1 base at V and 5 bases at J, with 17 bases in the middle. The CDR3 here is CATSRVATGTKTGELFF. The CDR3 nucleotides are TGTGCCACCAGCAGAGTTGCCACCGGGACAAAGACCGGGGAGCTGTTTTTT. The full variable domain, rest sourced from reference TRBV15 and TRBJ2-2, is DAMVIQNPRYQVTQFGKPVTLSCSQTLNHNVMYWYQQKSSQAPKLLFHYYDKDFNNEADTPDNFQSRRPNTSFCFLDIRSPGLGDTAMYLCATSRVATGTKTGELFFGEGSRLTVL.

This clone was observed a few times. This chain connects TRBV20-1 to TRBJ2-3; D is ambiguous. CDR1 is DFQATT, CDR2 SNEGSKA, per germline (reference sequence). CDR3 length equals 11 residues. Trimming removed 5 bases from V and 6 bases from J, with 9 bases in between. CDR3 residues: CSAPSADTQYF. The CDR3 bases are TGCAGTGCTCCTAGTGCGGATACGCAGTATTTT.

V gene TRBV7-2 combines with J gene TRBJ1-1, with no clear D. This CDR3 contains 13 residues. Germline lookup yields CDR1 SGHTA and CDR2 FQGNSA. V was cut by 5 bases and J by 2 bases, with 9 bases left in between. The CDR3 loop is CASSLVRNTEAFF. Here the CDR3 DNA reads TGTGCCAGCAGCCTCGTGCGTAACACTGAAGCTTTCTTT.

V is TRBV6-1 and J is TRBJ2-1, with D perhaps TRBD1 (5 bases). Germline V lookup: CDR1 MNHNS, CDR2 SASEGT. This CDR3 is built from 15 residues. V lost 7 bases to trimming and J lost 2 bases, with 15 bases between them. The CDR3 spells CASIPLGRTYNEQFF. CDR3 bases: TGTGCCAGCATCCCTCTGGGGCGGACCTACAATGAGCAGTTCTTC.

In its sample, this clone was seen once. This chain uses TRBV19 with TRBJ2-5, with D possibly matching TRBD2 (5 bases). The J call may not be correct, given that the DNA end is closer to TRBJ2-7. CDR3 size: 15 residues. Germline lookup yields CDR1 LNHDA and CDR2 SQIVND (reference sequence). For the CDR3, the DNA is TGTGCCAGTAGTATAGCCCGGGGTCGAACCTACGAGCAGTACTTC. Translation: CASSIARGRTYEQYF.

The chain recombines TRBV2 with TRBJ2-7; 10 nucleotides align to TRBD1. Germline V gene data show CDR1 as SNHLY and CDR2 as FYNNEI. The CDR3 consists of 16 residues. The J segment lost 5 bases and the V segment lost 4 bases, leaving 11 bases of the junction unmatched. CDR3 region: CASSVPGTGEVHEQYV. DNA for the CDR3: TGTGCCAGCAGTGTCCCCGGGACAGGGGAGGTCCACGAGCAGTACGTC.

The rearrangement uses TRBV10-1 and TRBJ1-2; possibly TRBD1 for D (6 bases). Trimming cost V 6 bases and J 0 bases, with 11 bases left between them. CDR1 is WNHNN, CDR2 SYGVQD, per germline (reference sequence). CDR3 length equals 14 residues. The DNA of the CDR3 is TGCGCCAGCAGCCCATCAGGGGCTAACTATGGCTACACCTTC. Its translation: CASSPSGANYGYTF.

The V call is TRBV19, the J call TRBJ2-7; possible D gene TRBD1, 6 bases. CDR3 length: 16 amino acids. Germline-derived CDR1 and CDR2 are LNHDA and SQIVND (reference sequence). V was trimmed by 5 bases and J by 5 bases, leaving 22 bases between them. The CDR3 spells CASSFTPPGTLDEQYF. Here the CDR3 DNA reads TGTGCCAGTAGTTTCACCCCTCCCGGGACACTTGACGAGCAGTACTTC.

This clone was picked up a small number of times. The rearrangement uses TRBV5-1 and TRBJ1-2, with 9 nucleotides matching TRBD1. The germline V gene has CDR1 SGHRS and CDR2 YFSETQ. The CDR3 is 16 residues long. The junction had 9 bases not matched to a gene; V was cut back by 4 bases and J by 2 bases. The CDR3 protein is CASSTNTQGANYGYTF. The CDR3 nucleotides are TGCGCCAGCAGCACAAATACACAGGGGGCGAACTATGGCTACACCTTC.

The CDR3 spells CASSRTRPDIDEQYF. In nucleotides, the CDR3 is TGCGCCAGCAGCCGGACTAGGCCGGATATCGACGAGCAGTACTTC. The chain links TRBV5-1 to TRBJ2-7; the match to TRBD2 covers 7 bases. V trimming: 4 bases; J trimming: 5 bases; junction bases outside the gene matches: 12. Per germline, CDR1 SGHRS and CDR2 YFSETQ. The CDR3 covers 15 residues.

Here the CDR3 DNA reads TGCGCCAGCAGCCCCCGACTAGCGGGAGGCACTGAGCAGTTCTTC. It codes for CASSPRLAGGTEQFF. The chain has TRBV5-1 and TRBJ2-1; 13 nucleotides match TRBD2. This CDR3 contains 15 residues. The V gene's germline CDR1 is SGHRS and CDR2 YFSETQ. The V segment lost 4 bases and the J segment 9 bases; nucleotides outside the gene matches: 7.

The chain recombines TRBV5-8 with TRBJ1-2, with D tentatively TRBD1 (6 bases). CDR1 SGHTS and CDR2 YDEGEE come from the germline V gene. This CDR3 spans 14 amino acids. Between the trimmed V and J ends, which lost 2 bases and 2 bases, there was a span of 10 bases. CDR3 amino acids: CASSLQGLNYGYTF. For the CDR3, the DNA is TGTGCCAGCAGCTTACAGGGTTTGAACTATGGCTACACCTTC.

The chain combines TRBV13 with TRBJ1-2, with TRBD1 matching over 7 bases. Losses at the gene ends were 0 bases for V and 2 bases for J; bases not matched to a gene: 3. The germline V gene has CDR1 PRHDT and CDR2 FYEKMQ (reference sequence). The CDR3 loop spans 15 amino acids. The CDR3 here is CASSLGGQPNYGYTF. The CDR3, as DNA: TGTGCCAGCAGCTTAGGGGGACAGCCCAACTATGGCTACACCTTC.

The rearrangement joins TRBV6-5 to TRBJ2-5; D is possibly TRBD1 (5 bases). This CDR3 has 15 residues. Deletions cut 0 bases from V and 1 base from J, with 9 bases between. The germline V gene encodes CDR1 MNHEY and CDR2 SVGAGI. CDR3 in amino acids: CASSYSRTLQETQYF. Written as DNA, the CDR3 is TGTGCCAGCAGTTACTCCAGGACACTCCAAGAGACCCAGTACTTC.

V usage is TRBV11-2 and J usage is TRBJ1-5; no clear D. The CDR3 sequence is 14 residues long. V lost 6 bases and J lost 5, with 14 bases in between. Germline V gene sequence: CDR1 SGHAT, CDR2 FQNNGV. CDR3 in amino acids: CASSLSEVDQPQHF. CDR3 sequence (DNA): TGTGCCAGCAGTCTCTCAGAGGTGGATCAGCCCCAGCATTTT.